Below, 28 T cell receptor beta chains from the same sample are listed, as sequenced in a study of shared T cell receptors in the human thymus. Data came from immunoSEQ multiplex PCR; TCRdb stores just in-frame clones and leaves some out. The sample yields some 400,000 clones, 95% seen once. The sequenced sample consisted of thymocytes. The receptors shown here come from a human donor.

This clone was detected once. This chain connects TRBV4-2 to TRBJ1-4; tentative D call: TRBD1 (5 bases). The CDR3 contains 18 residues. V dropped 0 bases and J dropped 2 bases, with 16 bases sitting between them. Germline V lookup: CDR1 LGHNA, CDR2 YNFKEQ. CDR3 region: CASSQDKSPGNTNEKLFF. The CDR3 coding sequence is TGTGCCAGCAGCCAAGATAAATCTCCAGGGAACACTAATGAAAAACTGTTTTTT.

This clone was counted a single time. The chain is built from TRBV2 and TRBJ2-1, with 7 bases fitting TRBD1. CDR1 and CDR2 from the germline V gene are SNHLY and FYNNEI. V was pared by 7 bases and J by 0 bases, with 6 bases of the junction left unmatched. CDR3 length: 15 amino acids. The CDR3 loop is CASIRDSSSYNEQFF. CDR3 coding DNA: TGTGCCAGCATCCGGGACAGTAGCTCCTACAATGAGCAGTTCTTC.

The chain uses TRBV28 and TRBJ2-7, with D tentatively TRBD1 or TRBD2 (5 bases each). V lost 6 bases and J 3 bases, leaving 12 bases between the germline ends. This CDR3 is built from 13 residues. Germline V gives CDR1 MDHEN, CDR2 SYDVKM. CDR3 nucleotide sequence: TGTGCCAGCAGCCAATGGGGGATCTACGAGCAGTACTTC. Translation: CASSQWGIYEQYF.

This clone was seen once. The V and J genes are TRBV28 and TRBJ2-7; D is perhaps TRBD1 (8 bases). CDR3 length equals 15 residues. Germline lookup yields CDR1 MDHEN and CDR2 SYDVKM. The V end was cut by 3 bases, the J end by 5 bases, with 17 bases between. In DNA form, the CDR3 reads TGTGCCAGCAGTTTCACAGGGGGGGCGGCCCACGAGCAGTACTTC. This codes for CASSFTGGAAHEQYF. Full variable domain (missing parts from reference TRBV28 and TRBJ2-7): DVKVTQSSRYLVKRTGEKVFLECVQDMDHENMFWYRQDPGLGLRLIYFSYDVKMKEKGDIPEGYSVSREKKERFSLILESASTNQTSMYLCASSFTGGAAHEQYFGPGTRLTVT.

The chain has TRBV29-1 and TRBJ1-1, with 7 nucleotides matching TRBD1. J lost 1 base, V lost 7 bases, and 3 bases had no gene match. This CDR3 region has 12 residues. Germline V CDR1 and CDR2: SQVTM, ANQGSEA. This CDR3 reads CSGQGQNTEAFF. The CDR3 DNA is TGCAGCGGACAGGGTCAGAACACTGAAGCTTTCTTT.

This clone was observed once. CDR3 in DNA: TGTGCCAGCACCCTAGGACAGAACACTGAAGCTTTCTTT. Its translation is CASTLGQNTEAFF. This chain joins TRBV6-1 and TRBJ1-1, with a possible D match to TRBD1 (5 bases). Germline CDR1 is MNHNS and CDR2 is SASEGT. The CDR3 runs 13 residues. V was clipped by 7 bases and J by 1 base, with 10 bases between them.

V gene TRBV18 combines with J gene TRBJ1-5; no definite D call. CDR3 length: 15 residues. V lost 1 base and J 5 bases, leaving 12 bases between the germline ends. Germline CDR1 is KGHSH and CDR2 is LQKENI. CDR3 bases: TGTGCCAGCTCACCACGAAGGGATTGTGATCAGCCCCAGCATTTT. This codes for CASSPRRDCDQPQHF. Variable domain in full (rest from reference TRBV18 and TRBJ1-5): NAGVMQNPRHLVRRRGQEARLRCSPMKGHSHVYWYRQLPEEGLKFMVYLQKENIIDESGMPKERFSAEFPKEGPSILRIQQVVRGDSAAYFCASSPRRDCDQPQHFGDGTRLSIL.

This chain connects TRBV10-3 to TRBJ1-1, with TRBD1 matching over 10 bases. In germline, CDR1 is ENHRY, CDR2 SYGVKD. Germline trimming cut 2 bases from V and 4 bases from J; bases unmatched to any gene: 1. This CDR3 contains 14 residues. CDR3 coding DNA: TGTGCCATCAGTGAGGGACAGGGGGTCACTGAAGCTTTCTTT. It codes for CAISEGQGVTEAFF.

The V and J genes are TRBV5-1 and TRBJ2-7, with 9 bases matching TRBD2. Germline-derived CDR1 and CDR2 are SGHRS and YFSETQ. The trim removed 2 bases at V and 5 bases at J, leaving 14 bases unmatched. The CDR3 sequence is 17 residues long. CDR3 bases: TGCGCCAGCAGCTTTAGGACAGGAAAGCGGGAGGCCCACGAGCAGTACTTC. This codes for CASSFRTGKREAHEQYF. The full variable domain, rest sourced from reference TRBV5-1 and TRBJ2-7, is KAGVTQTPRYLIKTRGQQVTLSCSPISGHRSVSWYQQTPGQGLQFLFEYFSETQRNKGNFPGRFSGRQFSNSRSEMNVSTLELGDSALYLCASSFRTGKREAHEQYFGPGTRLTVT.

This clone was detected once. This chain joins TRBV5-4 and TRBJ1-2; possible D gene TRBD1, 6 bases. The germline CDR1 and CDR2 sequences are SGHNT and YYREEE (reference sequence). V lost 3 bases and J lost 3, with 12 bases in between. The CDR3 is made up of 14 amino acids. This CDR3 is CASSSDPGDYGYTF. The CDR3 nucleotides are TGTGCCAGCAGCTCCGACCCAGGGGACTATGGCTACACCTTC.

The chain is built from TRBV27 and TRBJ2-7; the D gene is possibly TRBD2 (6 bases). Trimming removed 5 bases at V and 3 bases at J, with 17 bases between. In germline, CDR1 is MNHEY, CDR2 SMNVEV (reference sequence). This CDR3 is built from 15 residues. CDR3 nucleotide sequence: TGTGCCAGCAGTGGAGGGCCAAACGAGGTCTACGAGCAGTACTTC. Amino acid sequence: CASSGGPNEVYEQYF.

The V gene is TRBV7-2, the J gene TRBJ2-7, with D possibly TRBD2 on 5 matching bases. The CDR3 covers 15 residues. The germline V gene has CDR1 SGHTA and CDR2 FQGNSA. The V end lost 6 bases, the J end lost 5 bases, and 20 bases lay between the germline ends. The CDR3 is CASRLRGKSVDEQYF. The DNA for the CDR3 is TGTGCCAGCAGGTTGAGAGGGAAAAGTGTTGACGAGCAGTACTTC.

The V call is TRBV5-4, the J call TRBJ2-1, with TRBD2 matching over 8 bases. The CDR3 has 17 residues. V trimming: 4 bases; J trimming: 3 bases; junction bases outside the gene matches: 12. CDR1 is SGHNT, CDR2 YYREEE, per germline (reference sequence). CDR3 sequence reads: CASSKKTLAGYYNEQFF. The CDR3 DNA is TGTGCCAGCAGCAAAAAAACTCTAGCGGGTTACTACAATGAGCAGTTCTTC.

This clone was seen only a few times. V and J are TRBV29-1 and TRBJ2-7; D gene unclear. The germline V gene has CDR1 SQVTM and CDR2 ANQGSEA. CDR3 length: 11 amino acids. V was cut by 4 bases and J by 3 bases, with 7 bases left in between. This CDR3 reads CSVAQNYEQYF. The DNA of the CDR3 is TGCAGCGTTGCGCAGAACTACGAGCAGTACTTC.

The chain recombines TRBV7-7 with TRBJ2-5, with unresolved D. CDR1 is SSHAT, CDR2 FNYEAQ, per germline (reference sequence). This CDR3 has 14 residues. The V and J ends lost 5 bases and 2 bases respectively, with 12 bases between them. CDR3 bases: TGTGCCAGCAGCCGTACGCCAGTTCAAGAGACCCAGTACTTC. This gives the protein CASSRTPVQETQYF.

This rearrangement joins TRBV6-5 to TRBJ2-7; the D is unclear. The CDR3 spans 11 residues. Trimming shortened V by 9 bases and J by 3 bases, and 9 bases separated the two germline ends. Germline values: CDR1 MNHEY, CDR2 SVGAGI. The CDR3 loop is CASEDRYEQYF. In DNA form, the CDR3 reads TGTGCCAGTGAAGATCGCTACGAGCAGTACTTC.

The chain couples TRBV6-5 to TRBJ2-1; D might be TRBD1 or TRBD2, each matching 5 bases. The CDR3 contains 15 residues. Trimming cost V 10 bases and J 3 bases, with 19 bases left between them. Germline V CDR1 and CDR2: MNHEY, SVGAGI. CDR3 DNA: TGTGCCACTCTCCCGGGACCGAACAGCTACAATGAGCAGTTCTTC. This gives the protein CATLPGPNSYNEQFF.

The chain uses TRBV6-4 and TRBJ2-5, with 12 bases identical to TRBD2. V shed 4 bases and J 3 bases; nucleotides not matched to a gene: 0. Germline V gives CDR1 MRHNA, CDR2 SNTAGT. The CDR3 totals 14 residues. The CDR3 nucleotides are TGTGCCAGCAGTGGACTAGCGGGAGAAGAGACCCAGTACTTC. The encoded protein is CASSGLAGEETQYF.

V is TRBV30 and J is TRBJ2-3; D is unclear. This CDR3 is built from 12 residues. With 2 bases removed from V and 2 bases from J, the gap between germline ends came to 5 bases. Looked up from germline, CDR1 is GTSNPN and CDR2 is SVGIG (reference sequence). The CDR3 bases are TGTGCCTGGAGTCCTGTCACAGATACGCAGTATTTT. This sequence encodes CAWSPVTDTQYF.

The V call is TRBV5-6, the J call TRBJ1-3; D gene uncertain. There are 16 residues in the CDR3. Germline CDR1 reads SGHDT; CDR2 reads YYEEEE. V shed 3 bases and J shed 4 bases, with 17 bases lying between them. CDR3: CASSSGFQESGNTIYF. CDR3 DNA sequence: TGTGCCAGCAGCTCTGGGTTCCAAGAATCCGGAAACACCATATATTTT.

This clone is a singleton in its sample. The chain is built from TRBV27 and TRBJ2-3, with D perhaps matching TRBD1 (6 bases). The CDR3 is made up of 18 amino acids. Germline V gives CDR1 MNHEY, CDR2 SMNVEV (reference sequence). V was trimmed by 0 bases and J by 0 bases, leaving 16 bases between them. The CDR3 loop is CASSLSDWGRGSTDTQYF. CDR3 DNA sequence: TGTGCCAGCAGTTTATCCGACTGGGGCAGGGGTAGCACAGATACGCAGTATTTT.

The CDR3 here is CAWRRLNRDKGYEQYF. In DNA, the CDR3 is TGTGCCTGGAGACGACTTAACCGGGACAAGGGATACGAGCAGTACTTC. V and J are TRBV30 and TRBJ2-7; the D gene is possibly TRBD1 (6 bases). This CDR3 is built from 16 residues. Trimming removed 3 bases from V and 4 bases from J, with 22 bases in between. Germline assignment: CDR1 GTSNPN and CDR2 SVGIG (reference sequence).

V usage is TRBV4-1 and J usage is TRBJ1-1; TRBD1 might be the D (6 bases). This CDR3 region has 14 residues. Between the trimmed V and J ends, which lost 1 base and 4 bases, there was a span of 10 bases. Germline-derived CDR1 and CDR2 are MGHRA and YSYEKL. The CDR3 DNA reads as TGCGCCAGCAGCCAAGGGACCAGGGGCACTGAAGCTTTCTTT. Translation: CASSQGTRGTEAFF.

The genes are TRBV19 and TRBJ2-1, with 10 bases identical to TRBD2. Germline CDR1 LNHDA, CDR2 SQIVND (reference sequence). This CDR3 is built from 15 residues. J lost 0 bases, V lost 5 bases, and 1 base had no gene match. The DNA for the CDR3 is TGTGCCAGTAGTGCTAGCGGGAGCTCCTACAATGAGCAGTTCTTC. Protein: CASSASGSSYNEQFF.

This clone was detected a few times. The chain couples TRBV19 to TRBJ1-1; no definite D call. The V end lost 1 base, the J end lost 6 bases, and 9 bases lay between the germline ends. The length of the CDR3 is 13 residues. Germline assignment: CDR1 LNHDA and CDR2 SQIVND (reference sequence). The CDR3 loop reads CASSIGEDAEAFF. The DNA of the CDR3 is TGTGCCAGTAGTATAGGAGAGGACGCTGAAGCTTTCTTT. Variable domain in full (rest from reference TRBV19 and TRBJ1-1): DGGITQSPKYLFRKEGQNVTLSCEQNLNHDAMYWYRQDPGQGLRLIYYSQIVNDFQKGDIAEGYSVSREKKESFPLTVTSAQKNPTAFYLCASSIGEDAEAFFGQGTRLTVV.

The rearrangement joins TRBV2 to TRBJ1-1; 7 bases are shared with TRBD1. Trimming took 6 bases from V and 11 from J; bases not matched to a gene: 18. This CDR3 contains 15 residues. Germline V gene lookup returns CDR1 SNHLY and CDR2 FYNNEI. CDR3: CASSASLDRANYAFF. For the CDR3, the DNA is TGTGCCAGCAGCGCCTCCCTTGACAGGGCGAACTATGCTTTCTTT.

The V call is TRBV6-5, the J call TRBJ2-5; D is perhaps TRBD1 (6 bases). Trimming left V 6 bases short and J 3 bases short, with 14 bases between. Germline CDR1 is MNHEY and CDR2 is SVGAGI. There are 14 residues in the CDR3. The CDR3 sequence: CASSHDPGEETQYF. CDR3 sequence (DNA): TGTGCCAGCAGCCATGATCCAGGGGAAGAGACCCAGTACTTC.

The chain couples TRBV9 to TRBJ2-7, with TRBD2 identical over 7 bases. The CDR3 sequence is 16 residues long. The J segment lost 6 bases and the V segment lost 3 bases, leaving 15 bases of the junction unmatched. The germline gives CDR1 SGDLS, CDR2 YYNGEE. As DNA, the CDR3 is TGTGCCAGCAGCGGGTGCGGCGGGGGATTTGGAAGCGAGCAGTACTTC. Translating it yields CASSGCGGGFGSEQYF.